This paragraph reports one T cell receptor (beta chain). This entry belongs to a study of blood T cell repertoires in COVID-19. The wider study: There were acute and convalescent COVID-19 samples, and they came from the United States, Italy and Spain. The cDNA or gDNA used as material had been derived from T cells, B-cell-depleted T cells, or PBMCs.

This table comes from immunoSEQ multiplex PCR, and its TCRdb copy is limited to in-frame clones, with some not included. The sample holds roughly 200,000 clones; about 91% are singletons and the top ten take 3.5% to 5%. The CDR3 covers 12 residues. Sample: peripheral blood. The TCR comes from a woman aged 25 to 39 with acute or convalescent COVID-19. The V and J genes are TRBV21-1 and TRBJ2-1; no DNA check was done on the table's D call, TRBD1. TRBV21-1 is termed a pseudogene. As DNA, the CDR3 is TGTGCCAGCGGGCCGCCCGCAAATGAGCAGTTCTTC. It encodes CASGPPANEQFF.